The clone carrying this T cell receptor beta chain was observed at least ten times. Antigen specificity is unknown. These data originate in a study of response to subunit inactivated influenza vaccine. This CDR3 is built from 15 residues. V lost 4 bases, J lost 3 bases, and 7 bases stayed unmatched. Study-level results: Every seasonal influenza vaccination brings in few new T cells, the authors suggested.

MiXCR was run by TCRdb on the RT-PCR reads, yielding one entry per CDR3 protein. The table lists about 780,000 distinct CDR3 sequences, around a sixth of them singletons, with approximately 11% in the top ten. The sample in question was PBMCs from blood, obtained 4 to 6 days after vaccination. The sequence was obtained from a man between 45 and 60 years old who received an inactivated influenza vaccine. The genes are TRBV12-3 or TRBV12-4 and TRBJ2-7, with 9 bases aligning to TRBD1. The CDR3 here is CASSSSGTGIYEQYF. As DNA, the CDR3 is TGTGCCAGCAGTTCGTCCGGGACAGGGATCTACGAGCAGTACTTC.